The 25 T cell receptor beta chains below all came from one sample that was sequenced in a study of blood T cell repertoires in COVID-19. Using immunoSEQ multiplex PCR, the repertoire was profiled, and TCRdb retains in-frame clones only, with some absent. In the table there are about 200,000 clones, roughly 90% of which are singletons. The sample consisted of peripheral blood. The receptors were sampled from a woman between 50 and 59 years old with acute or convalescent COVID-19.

The CDR3 DNA follows: TGCAGTGCTAGAGTCACCAGGGAGTTCTTC. This encodes CSARVTREFF. This sequence joins TRBV20-1 and TRBJ2-1; the D gene is possibly TRBD1 (5 bases). Trimming took 1 base from V and 14 from J, leaving 9 bases between them. Germline-derived CDR1 and CDR2 are DFQATT and SNEGSKA (reference sequence). The CDR3 consists of 10 residues.

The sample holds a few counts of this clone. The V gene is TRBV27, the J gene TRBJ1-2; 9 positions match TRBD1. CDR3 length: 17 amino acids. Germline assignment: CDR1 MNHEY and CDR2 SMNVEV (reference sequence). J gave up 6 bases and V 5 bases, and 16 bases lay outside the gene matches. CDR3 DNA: TGTGCCAGCAGTACCCACAGGGGGCGGGGAGACTACAATGGCTACACCTTC. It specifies CASSTHRGRGDYNGYTF.

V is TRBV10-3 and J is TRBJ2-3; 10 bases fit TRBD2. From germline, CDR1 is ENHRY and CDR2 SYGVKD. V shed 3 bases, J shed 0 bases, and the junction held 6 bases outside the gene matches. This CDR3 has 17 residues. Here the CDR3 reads CAISDPAGGRSTDTQYF. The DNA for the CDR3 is TGTGCCATCAGTGACCCAGCGGGGGGGCGGAGCACAGATACGCAGTATTTT.

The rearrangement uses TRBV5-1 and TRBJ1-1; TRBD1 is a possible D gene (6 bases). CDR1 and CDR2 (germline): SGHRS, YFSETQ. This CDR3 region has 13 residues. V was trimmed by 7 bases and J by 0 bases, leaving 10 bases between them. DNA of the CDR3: TGCGCCAGCTCACAGGGTATGAACACTGAAGCTTTCTTT. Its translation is CASSQGMNTEAFF.

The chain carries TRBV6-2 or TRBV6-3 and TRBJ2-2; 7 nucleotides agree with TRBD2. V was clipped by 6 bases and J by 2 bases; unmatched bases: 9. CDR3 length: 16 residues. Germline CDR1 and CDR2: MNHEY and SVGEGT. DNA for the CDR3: TGTGCCAGCAGCTCATCCGGGACTATAAACACCGGGGAGCTGTTTTTT. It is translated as CASSSSGTINTGELFF.

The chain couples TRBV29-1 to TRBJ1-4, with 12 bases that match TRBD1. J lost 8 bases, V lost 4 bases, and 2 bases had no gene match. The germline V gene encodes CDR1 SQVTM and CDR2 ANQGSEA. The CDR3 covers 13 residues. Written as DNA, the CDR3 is TGCAGCGTTGTTGGGACAGGGGGCGAAAAACTGTTTTTT. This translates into CSVVGTGGEKLFF.

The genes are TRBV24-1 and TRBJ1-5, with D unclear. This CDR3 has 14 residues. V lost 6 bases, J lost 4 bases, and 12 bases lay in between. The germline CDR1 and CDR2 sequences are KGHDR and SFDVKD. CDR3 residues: CATSTGKSNQPQHF. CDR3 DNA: TGTGCCACCAGTACGGGGAAGTCAAATCAGCCCCAGCATTTT.

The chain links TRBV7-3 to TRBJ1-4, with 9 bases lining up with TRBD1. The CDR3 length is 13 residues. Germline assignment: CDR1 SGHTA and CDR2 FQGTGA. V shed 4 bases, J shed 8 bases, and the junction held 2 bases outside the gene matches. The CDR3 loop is CASSSGQGEKLFF. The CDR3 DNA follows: TGTGCCAGCAGCTCCGGACAGGGGGAAAAACTGTTTTTT.

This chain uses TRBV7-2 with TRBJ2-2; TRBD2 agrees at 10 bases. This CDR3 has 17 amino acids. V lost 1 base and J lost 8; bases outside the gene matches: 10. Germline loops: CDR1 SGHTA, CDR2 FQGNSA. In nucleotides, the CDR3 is TGTGCCAGCAGCTTAGGAGCTAGCGGGGGTAGAGCGGGGGAGCTGTTTTTT. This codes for CASSLGASGGRAGELFF. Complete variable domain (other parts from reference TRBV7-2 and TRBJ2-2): GAGVSQSPSNKVTEKGKDVELRCDPISGHTALYWYRQSLGQGLEFLIYFQGNSAPDKSGLPSDRFSAERTGGSVSTLTIQRTQQEDSAVYLCASSLGASGGRAGELFFGEGSRLTVL.

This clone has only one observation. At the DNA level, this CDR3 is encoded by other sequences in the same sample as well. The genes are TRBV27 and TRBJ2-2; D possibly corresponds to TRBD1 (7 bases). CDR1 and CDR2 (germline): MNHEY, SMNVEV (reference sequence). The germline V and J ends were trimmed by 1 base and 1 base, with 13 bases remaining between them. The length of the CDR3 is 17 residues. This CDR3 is CASSLLAGGGNTGELFF. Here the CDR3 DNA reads TGTGCCAGCAGTTTATTGGCAGGGGGAGGGAACACCGGGGAGCTGTTTTTT.

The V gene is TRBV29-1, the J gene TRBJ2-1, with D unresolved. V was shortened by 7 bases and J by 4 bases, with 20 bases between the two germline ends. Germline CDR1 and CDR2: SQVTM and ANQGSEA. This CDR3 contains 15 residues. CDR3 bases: TGCAGCGCAAGACTTTCTCCAAATGCTTACAATGAGCAGTTCTTC. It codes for CSARLSPNAYNEQFF.

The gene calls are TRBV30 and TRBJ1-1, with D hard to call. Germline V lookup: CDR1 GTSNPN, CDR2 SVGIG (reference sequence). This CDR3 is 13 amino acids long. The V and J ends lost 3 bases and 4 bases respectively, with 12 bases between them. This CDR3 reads CAWSDNTLTEAFF. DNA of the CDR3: TGTGCCTGGAGCGATAACACCCTCACTGAAGCTTTCTTT.

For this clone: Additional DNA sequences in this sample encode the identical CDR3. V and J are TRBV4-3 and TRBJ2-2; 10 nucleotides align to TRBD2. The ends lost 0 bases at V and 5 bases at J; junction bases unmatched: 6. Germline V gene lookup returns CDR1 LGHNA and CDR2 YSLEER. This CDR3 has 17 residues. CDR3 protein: CASSQEVLAGRTGELFF. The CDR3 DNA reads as TGCGCCAGCAGCCAAGAAGTACTAGCGGGACGGACCGGGGAGCTGTTTTTT.

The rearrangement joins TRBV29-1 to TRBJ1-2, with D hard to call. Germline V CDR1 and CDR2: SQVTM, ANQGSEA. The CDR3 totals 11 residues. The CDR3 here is CSAAGNGGYTF. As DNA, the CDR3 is TGCAGTGCGGCGGGGAACGGTGGCTACACCTTC.

CDR3 sequence: CAWRPGTGVGGYGYTF. The DNA for the CDR3 is TGTGCCTGGAGGCCCGGGACAGGGGTTGGCGGCTATGGCTACACCTTC. J is TRBJ1-2 and V is TRBV30; 10 positions match TRBD1. The trim removed 3 bases at V and 4 bases at J, leaving 11 bases unmatched. The germline V gene has CDR1 GTSNPN and CDR2 SVGIG (reference sequence). CDR3 size: 16 residues. Using reference TRBV30 and TRBJ1-2 for the parts outside the CDR3, the full variable domain is SQTIHQWPATLVQPVGSPLSLECTVEGTSNPNLYWYRQAAGRGLQLLFYSVGIGQISSEVPQNLSASRPQDRQFILSSKKLLLSDSGFYLCAWRPGTGVGGYGYTFGSGTRLTVV.

The DNA of the CDR3 is TGTGCCAGCAGCGTGGGTAGGGGAGGCTACACCTTC. Its protein product is CASSVGRGGYTF. This chain links TRBV5-8 with TRBJ1-2; D possibly corresponds to TRBD1 (5 bases). The CDR3 spans 12 residues. V was shortened by 4 bases and J by 8 bases, with 12 bases between the two germline ends. CDR1 and CDR2 from the germline V gene are SGHTS and YDEGEE.

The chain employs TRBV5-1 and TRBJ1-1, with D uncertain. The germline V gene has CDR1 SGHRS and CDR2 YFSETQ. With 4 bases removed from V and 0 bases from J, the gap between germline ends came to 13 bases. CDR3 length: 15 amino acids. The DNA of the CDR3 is TGCGCCAGCAGCCCTGCAGCGGCCATGAACACTGAAGCTTTCTTT. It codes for CASSPAAAMNTEAFF.

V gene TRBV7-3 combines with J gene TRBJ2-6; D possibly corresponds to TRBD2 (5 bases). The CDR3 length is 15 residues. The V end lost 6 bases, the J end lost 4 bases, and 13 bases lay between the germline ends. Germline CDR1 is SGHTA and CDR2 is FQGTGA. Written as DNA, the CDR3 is TGTGCCAGCAGTCCGAGGGCAAGCGGGGCCAACGTCCTGACTTTC. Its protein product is CASSPRASGANVLTF.

In DNA form, the CDR3 reads TGTGCCAGCAGCGAGGGAGGGACCTCTAATGAAAAACTGTTTTTT. Translating it yields CASSEGGTSNEKLFF. The chain has TRBV9 and TRBJ1-4, with D tentatively TRBD1 (5 bases). V lost 3 bases and J lost 3, with 12 bases in between. CDR3 length: 15 amino acids. CDR1 and CDR2 from the germline V gene are SGDLS and YYNGEE.

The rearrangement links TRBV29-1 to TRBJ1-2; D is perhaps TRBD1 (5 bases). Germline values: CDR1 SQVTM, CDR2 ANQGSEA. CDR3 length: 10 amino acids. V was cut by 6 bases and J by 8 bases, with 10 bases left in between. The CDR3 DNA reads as TGCAGCGTGGGGCTTGGAGGCTACACCTTC. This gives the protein CSVGLGGYTF.

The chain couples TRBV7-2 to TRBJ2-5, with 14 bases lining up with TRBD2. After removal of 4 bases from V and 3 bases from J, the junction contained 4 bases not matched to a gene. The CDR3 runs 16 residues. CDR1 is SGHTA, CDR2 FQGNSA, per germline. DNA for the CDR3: TGTGCCAGCAGCTACGGACTAGCGGGGGGTGAAGAGACCCAGTACTTC. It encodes CASSYGLAGGEETQYF.

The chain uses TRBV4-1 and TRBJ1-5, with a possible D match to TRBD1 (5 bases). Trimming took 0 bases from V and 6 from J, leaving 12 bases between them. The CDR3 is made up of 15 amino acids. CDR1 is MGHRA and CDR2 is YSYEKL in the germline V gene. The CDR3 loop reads CASSQDREGRQPQHF. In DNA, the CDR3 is TGCGCCAGCAGCCAAGACAGGGAGGGGCGTCAGCCCCAGCATTTT.

CDR3 loop: CASIGQFGGETQYF. The CDR3 DNA sequence: TGTGCCAGCATTGGACAATTTGGGGGGGAGACCCAGTACTTC. The V gene is TRBV6-5, the J gene TRBJ2-5; D perhaps matches TRBD2 (6 bases). Trimming took 7 bases from V and 5 from J, leaving 17 bases between them. The CDR3 is made up of 14 amino acids. Germline V lookup: CDR1 MNHEY, CDR2 SVGAGI.

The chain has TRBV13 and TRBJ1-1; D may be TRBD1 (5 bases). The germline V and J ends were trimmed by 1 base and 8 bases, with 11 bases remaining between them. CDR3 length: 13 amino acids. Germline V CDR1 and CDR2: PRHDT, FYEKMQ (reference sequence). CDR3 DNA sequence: TGTGCCAGCAGCTTAGACGGGGGGATAGAAGCTTTCTTT. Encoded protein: CASSLDGGIEAFF. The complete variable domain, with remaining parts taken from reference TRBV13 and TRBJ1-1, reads AAGVIQSPRHLIKEKRETATLKCYPIPRHDTVYWYQQGPGQDPQFLISFYEKMQSDKGSIPDRFSAQQFSDYHSELNMSSLELGDSALYFCASSLDGGIEAFFGQGTRLTVV.

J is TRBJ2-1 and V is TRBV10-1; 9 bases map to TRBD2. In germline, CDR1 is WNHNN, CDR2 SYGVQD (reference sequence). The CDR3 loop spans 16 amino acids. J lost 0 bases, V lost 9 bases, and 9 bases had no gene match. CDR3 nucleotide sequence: TGCGCCAGTCCCTTAGCGGGAGCTAGCTCCTACAATGAGCAGTTCTTC. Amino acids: CASPLAGASSYNEQFF.